The 15 T cell receptor beta chains presented below share a single source sample, sequenced in a study of cytomegalovirus exposure and HLA in healthy donors. The PCR used 60 Vbeta and 13 Jbeta primers. The data were produced by immunoSEQ multiplex PCR, yet TCRdb's version contains in-frame clones alone and is incomplete. The table gives 75,000 to 95,000 clones; the top ten clones make up approximately 1.5% of it. Material for sequencing was PBMCs. The source is a woman in her fifties or sixties in good health and CMV-seronegative.

In DNA, the CDR3 is TGCGCCAGCAGCCTGACCGGGACAGGGGAATTTTCCTATGGCTACACCTTC. It translates to CASSLTGTGEFSYGYTF. The chain uses TRBV5-1 and TRBJ1-2; 10 positions match TRBD1. Germline V gene lookup returns CDR1 SGHRS and CDR2 YFSETQ. V shed 4 bases, J shed 4 bases, and the junction held 13 bases outside the gene matches. The CDR3 has 17 amino acids.

V usage is TRBV2 and J usage is TRBJ2-3; D is possibly TRBD2 (5 bases). This CDR3 region has 14 residues. CDR1 and CDR2 from the germline V gene are SNHLY and FYNNEI. V lost 4 bases and J lost 4, with 12 bases in between. In DNA form, the CDR3 reads TGTGCCAGCAGTGGGCGGGCTGGCGCAGATACGCAGTATTTT. Amino acid sequence: CASSGRAGADTQYF.

The V call is TRBV10-3, the J call TRBJ2-2; 7 bases map to TRBD1. Per germline, CDR1 ENHRY and CDR2 SYGVKD. The V gene end was trimmed by 3 bases and the J gene end by 2 bases; junction bases not matched to a gene: 9. CDR3 length: 17 residues. The DNA for the CDR3 is TGTGCCATCAGTGACCTCGAGGACAGGCAAAACACCGGGGAGCTGTTTTTT. It codes for CAISDLEDRQNTGELFF.

The V gene is TRBV2, the J gene TRBJ2-7; a possible D gene is TRBD1 (5 bases). Trimming took off 7 bases at V and 3 bases at J, with 16 bases between the two ends. Germline CDR1 SNHLY, CDR2 FYNNEI. The CDR3 has 14 residues. This CDR3 reads CASNPPTARYEQYF. The CDR3 nucleotides read TGTGCCAGCAACCCTCCGACAGCGCGCTACGAGCAGTACTTC.

The chain has TRBV9 and TRBJ2-7; D is perhaps TRBD2 (7 bases). Looked up from germline, CDR1 is SGDLS and CDR2 is YYNGEE. This CDR3 is built from 15 residues. Deletions cut 0 bases from V and 2 bases from J, with 12 bases between. The DNA of the CDR3 is TGTGCCAGCAGCGTAGAGGGGGGAGGGGCCTACGAGCAGTACTTC. This encodes CASSVEGGGAYEQYF.

The V and J genes are TRBV4-1 and TRBJ1-5; a weak D match, TRBD1 (6 bases). V was shortened by 2 bases and J by 4 bases, with 12 bases between the two germline ends. Looked up from germline, CDR1 is MGHRA and CDR2 is YSYEKL. This CDR3 comprises 15 residues. CDR3 sequence reads: CASSQTLGGNQPQHF. The CDR3 nucleotides are TGCGCCAGCAGCCAAACATTAGGGGGAAATCAGCCCCAGCATTTT.

This rearrangement joins TRBV28 to TRBJ1-2; weak D call: TRBD1 (6 bases). V lost 2 bases and J 4 bases, leaving 8 bases between the germline ends. CDR1 is MDHEN and CDR2 is SYDVKM in the germline V gene. The CDR3 covers 13 residues. The DNA for the CDR3 is TGTGCCAGCAGTTTAGAACAGGGCTATGGCTACACCTTC. Protein product: CASSLEQGYGYTF.

V gene TRBV7-6 combines with J gene TRBJ2-3; D remains unclear. Germline CDR1 SGHVS, CDR2 FNYEAQ. V gave up 3 bases and J gave up 2 bases, with 3 bases separating them. The length of the CDR3 is 12 residues. CDR3 nucleotides: TGTGCCAGCAGCTTCAACACAGATACGCAGTATTTT. Amino acids: CASSFNTDTQYF. The variable domain in full, with the rest retrieved from reference TRBV7-6 and TRBJ2-3, is GAGVSQSPRYKVTKRGQDVALRCDPISGHVSLYWYRQALGQGPEFLTYFNYEAQQDKSGLPNDRFSAERPEGSISTLTIQRTEQRDSAMYRCASSFNTDTQYFGPGTRLTVL.

This CDR3 is CASSSVTGYGYTF. The CDR3 region has the DNA TGCGCCAGCAGCTCGGTGACGGGTTATGGCTACACCTTC. The chain links TRBV5-1 to TRBJ1-2; D uncertain. V dropped 3 bases and J dropped 5 bases, with 11 bases sitting between them. The CDR3 is 13 amino acids. Germline CDR1 reads SGHRS; CDR2 reads YFSETQ. The whole variable domain, filled in from reference TRBV5-1 and TRBJ1-2, reads KAGVTQTPRYLIKTRGQQVTLSCSPISGHRSVSWYQQTPGQGLQFLFEYFSETQRNKGNFPGRFSGRQFSNSRSEMNVSTLELGDSALYLCASSSVTGYGYTFGSGTRLTVV.

The V gene is TRBV10-1, the J gene TRBJ2-7, with D possibly matching TRBD1 (7 bases). This CDR3 is built from 15 residues. V gave up 2 bases and J gave up 4 bases, with 15 bases separating them. The germline V gene encodes CDR1 WNHNN and CDR2 SYGVQD (reference sequence). The CDR3 sequence: CASSEGQGGHYEQYF. CDR3 nucleotides: TGCGCCAGCAGTGAGGGGCAGGGGGGACATTACGAGCAGTACTTC.

Here the CDR3 reads CASTKESKNIQYF. DNA of the CDR3: TGTGCCAGCACCAAAGAGTCCAAAAACATTCAGTACTTC. This chain links TRBV6-6 with TRBJ2-4; no reliable D call. V shed 7 bases and J shed 2 bases, with 9 bases lying between them. The CDR3 sequence is 13 residues long. Germline V gene sequence: CDR1 MNHNY, CDR2 SVGAGI (reference sequence).

The genes are TRBV2 and TRBJ1-2, with 7 bases matching TRBD1. This CDR3 has 14 amino acids. The V and J ends lost 2 bases and 1 base, in that order; junction bases with no gene match: 1. The V gene's germline CDR1 is SNHLY and CDR2 FYNNEI. CDR3: CASSEQGVNYGYTF. DNA of the CDR3: TGTGCCAGCAGTGAACAGGGGGTTAACTATGGCTACACCTTC.

This sequence joins TRBV18 and TRBJ2-1; TRBD2 matches 10 bases. Germline lookup yields CDR1 KGHSH and CDR2 LQKENI. After removal of 4 bases from V and 2 bases from J, the junction contained 2 bases not matched to a gene. The CDR3 extends over 15 amino acids. The CDR3 bases are TGTGCCAGCTCACTCGGACTAGCGGCCTACAATGAGCAGTTCTTC. Residues: CASSLGLAAYNEQFF.

The V gene is TRBV19, the J gene TRBJ2-7; 10 bases align to TRBD2. Trimming at V came to 5 bases and at J to 5 bases, leaving 6 bases not matched to a gene. Germline V gene sequence: CDR1 LNHDA, CDR2 SQIVND (reference sequence). The CDR3 runs 14 residues. DNA of the CDR3: TGTGCCAGTAGTGCTCGAGCGGGAGGGGACGAGCAGTACTTC. Amino acids: CASSARAGGDEQYF.

The rearrangement uses TRBV11-2 and TRBJ2-5, with 8 bases matching TRBD2. The V and J ends lost 1 base and 5 bases, in that order; junction bases with no gene match: 6. CDR1 is SGHAT and CDR2 is FQNNGV in the germline V gene. The CDR3 spans 15 residues. This CDR3 is CASSLVAGPWETQYF. DNA for the CDR3: TGTGCCAGCAGCTTAGTAGCGGGGCCTTGGGAGACCCAGTACTTC.